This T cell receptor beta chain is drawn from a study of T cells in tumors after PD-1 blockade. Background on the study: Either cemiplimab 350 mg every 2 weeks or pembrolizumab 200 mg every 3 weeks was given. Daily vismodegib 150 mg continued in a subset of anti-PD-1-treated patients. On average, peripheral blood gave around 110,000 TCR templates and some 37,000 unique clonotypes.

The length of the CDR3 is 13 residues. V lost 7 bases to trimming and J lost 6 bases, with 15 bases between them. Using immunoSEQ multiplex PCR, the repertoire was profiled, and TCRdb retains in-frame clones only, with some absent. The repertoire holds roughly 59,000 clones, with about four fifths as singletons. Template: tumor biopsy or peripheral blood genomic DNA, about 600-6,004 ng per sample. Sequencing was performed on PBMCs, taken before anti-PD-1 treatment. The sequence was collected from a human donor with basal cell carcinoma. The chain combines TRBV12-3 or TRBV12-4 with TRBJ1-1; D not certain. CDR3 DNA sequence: TGTGCCAGCACAACCCAGCTCTTTGCTGAAGCTTTCTTT. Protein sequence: CASTTQLFAEAFF.